Listed below are T cell receptor beta chains from one sample, sequenced in a study of shared clonotypes between healthy human individuals. The data were produced by immunoSEQ multiplex PCR, yet TCRdb's version contains in-frame clones alone and is incomplete. The profile covers around 1.4 million clones, with around 98.5% appearing a single time and around 0.33% taken by the ten largest. Sequenced input: naive CD4+ T cells sorted from blood. The receptor source for this set is a man aged 25-45 years in good health. The conserved cysteine and the conserved F or W are not part of the CDR3 here. Clone size appears in some rows only: once, few, many, or a class for an expanded clone.

>once|TRBJ1-1|TRBV6-1
ASSEISTEAF
>NA|TRBJ2-7|TRBV12-5
ASGPGITYEQY
>NA|TRBJ2-1|TRBV7-3
ASSTLGPSGTNEQF
>NA|TRBJ2-1|TRBV11-1
ASSNSLLGGSEQF
>NA|TRBJ1-2|TRBV28
ASWPGVNGYT
>NA|TRBJ2-7|TRBV4-3
ASSQAGTSLYEQY
>NA|TRBJ2-5|TRBV5-1
ASNFAQETQY
>NA|TRBJ2-7|TRBV11-3
ASSLGDSYEQY
>NA|TRBJ2-7|TRBV25-1
ASRGGSYEQY
>NA|TRBJ2-7|TRBV6-5
ASSGGSYEQY
>once|TRBJ2-5|TRBV5-1
ASSSTVQETQY
>NA|TRBJ2-1|TRBV27
ASSFTSGRGGSYNEQF
>NA|TRBJ2-7|TRBV14
ASSQKAGTGVYEQY
>NA|TRBJ2-1|TRBV9
ASSLRDRSYNEQF
>NA|TRBJ2-6|TRBV30
AWSGPPGANVLT
>NA|TRBJ2-3|TRBV5-1
ASSLGATDTQY
>NA|TRBJ2-2|TRBV7-6
ASSLVTNTGELF
>NA|TRBJ2-3|TRBV19
ASNPGNTAQY
>NA|TRBJ1-5|TRBV6-5
ASSRQGQPQH
>NA|TRBJ1-5|TRBV27
ASSEQGPNQPQH
>NA|TRBJ1-2|TRBV19
ASSISGQGNYGYT
>NA|TRBJ1-1|TRBV6-5
ASSYIRQGGTEAF
>NA|TRBJ2-7|TRBV5-6
ASSFVAGLPYEQY
>few|TRBJ2-1|TRBV15
ATSRAGTSGRNEQF
>NA|TRBJ2-7|TRBV5-8
ASRNQGEQY
>NA|TRBJ2-7|TRBV10-3
AIRSSSYEQY
>NA|TRBJ2-7|TRBV7-7
ASSPRTGTEQY
>NA|TRBJ2-3|TRBV5-1
ASSLPGLAGVDTQY
>NA|TRBJ2-1|TRBV5-6
ASSSKTGLAGVNEQF
>NA|TRBJ2-3|TRBV6-5
ASSLTGPDTQY
>NA|TRBJ2-5|TRBV18
ASSPVDRGYSQY
>once|TRBJ1-1|TRBV18
ASSPIQGGGTEAF
>NA|TRBJ2-5|TRBV7-7
ASSSRRRTGQETQY
>NA|TRBJ1-2|TRBV30
AWWSLYGYGYT
>NA|TRBJ2-3|TRBV7-9
ASSLVSGRALDTQY
>NA|TRBJ1-2|TRBV2
ASSAGQAPSYGYT
>NA|TRBJ2-1|TRBV18
ASSPGLDPFQQF
>NA|TRBJ2-7|TRBV7-9
ASSSIAGAGEQY
>once|TRBJ2-1|TRBV11-3
ASSQGLAGGRGGEQF
>NA|TRBJ1-5|TRBV15
AIGQGDQPQH
>NA|TRBJ2-3|TRBV14
ASSQSQGADTQY
>NA|TRBJ2-7|TRBV5-1
ASSFLRDRPYEQY
>NA|TRBJ2-1|TRBV11-2
ASSVEGAGVHEQF
>NA|TRBJ2-7|TRBV19
ASSPTSASYEQY
>NA|TRBJ1-2|TRBV6-6
ASSPGQDYGYT
>NA|TRBJ2-6|TRBV19
ASSTLGANVLT
>NA|TRBJ1-3|TRBV10-1
ASSVTASGNTIY
>NA|TRBJ2-2|TRBV7-9
ASSLARGVNTGELF
>NA|TRBJ2-2|TRBV4-1
ASSQGGGATGELF
>NA|TRBJ2-7|TRBV2
ASSGTQKLGEQY
>NA|TRBJ1-1|TRBV13
ASSHPFGTGGFTEAF